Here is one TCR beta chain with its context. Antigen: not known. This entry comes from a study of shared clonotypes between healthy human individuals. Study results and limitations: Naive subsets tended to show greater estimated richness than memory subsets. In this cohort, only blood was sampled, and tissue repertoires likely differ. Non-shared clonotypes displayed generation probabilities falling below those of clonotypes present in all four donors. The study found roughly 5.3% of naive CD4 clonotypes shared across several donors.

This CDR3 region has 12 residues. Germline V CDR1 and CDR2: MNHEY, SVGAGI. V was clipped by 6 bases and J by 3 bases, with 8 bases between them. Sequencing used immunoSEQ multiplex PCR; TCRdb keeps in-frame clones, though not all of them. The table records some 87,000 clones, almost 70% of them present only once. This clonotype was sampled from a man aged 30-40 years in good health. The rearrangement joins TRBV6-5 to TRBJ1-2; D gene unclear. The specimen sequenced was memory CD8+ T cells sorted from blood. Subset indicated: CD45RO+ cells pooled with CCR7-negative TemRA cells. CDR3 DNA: TGTGCCAGCAGAAATAACGACTATGGCTACACCTTC. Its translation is CASRNNDYGYTF.